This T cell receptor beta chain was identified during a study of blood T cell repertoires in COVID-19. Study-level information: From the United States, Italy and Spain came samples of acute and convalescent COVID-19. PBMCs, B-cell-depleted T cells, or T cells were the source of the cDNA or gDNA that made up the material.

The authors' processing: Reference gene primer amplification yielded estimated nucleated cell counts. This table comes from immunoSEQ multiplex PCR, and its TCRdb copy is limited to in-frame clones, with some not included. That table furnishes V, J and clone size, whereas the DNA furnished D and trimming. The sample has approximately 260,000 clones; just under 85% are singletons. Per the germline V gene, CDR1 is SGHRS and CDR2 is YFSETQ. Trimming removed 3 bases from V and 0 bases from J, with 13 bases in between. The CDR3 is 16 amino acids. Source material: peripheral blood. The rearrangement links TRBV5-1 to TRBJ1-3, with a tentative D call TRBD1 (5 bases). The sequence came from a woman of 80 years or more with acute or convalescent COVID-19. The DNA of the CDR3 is TGCGCCAGCAGCTCAGCAGGGACTAGCTCTGGAAACACCATATATTTT. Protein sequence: CASSSAGTSSGNTIYF.